A single sample is the source of the 31 T cell receptor beta chains below, sequenced in a study of metastatic and nonmetastatic thyroid tumors. TCRdb re-analyzed the PCR reads through MiXCR. This sample has under 4,500 clones, with around 40% found just once. Every patient was untreated before thyroid surgery. Sequenced material: tumor tissue. The receptors stem from a male donor with papillary thyroid cancer or a benign thyroid nodule (not recorded which). Some clones in this sample may be carry-over from other donors' samples.

This clone qualifies as hyperexpanded. The chain joins TRBV12-3 or TRBV12-4 to TRBJ2-5, with TRBD1 matching over 7 bases. V lost 6 bases, J lost 4 bases, and 11 bases stayed unmatched. The CDR3 is 15 residues long. CDR3 loop: CASSPGEGGRETQYF. As DNA, the CDR3 is TGTGCCAGCAGCCCGGGTGAAGGGGGCCGAGAGACCCAGTACTTC.

This clone was counted between two and nine times. The genes are TRBV19 and TRBJ1-1; the D is unclear. CDR3 length equals 13 residues. Germline CDR1 LNHDA, CDR2 SQIVND (reference sequence). V dropped 3 bases and J dropped 1 base, with 6 bases sitting between them. This CDR3 reads CASSIPGNTEAFF. Written as DNA, the CDR3 is TGTGCCAGTAGTATCCCCGGGAACACTGAAGCTTTCTTT.

V usage is TRBV20-1 and J usage is TRBJ1-2; tentative D call: TRBD1 (5 bases). Germline values: CDR1 DFQATT, CDR2 SNEGSKA (reference sequence). This CDR3 has 13 amino acids. Trimming shortened V by 0 bases and J by 5 bases, and 10 bases separated the two germline ends. In DNA form, the CDR3 reads TGCAGTGCTAGAGATGTTCAGGGTTATGGCTACACCTTC. Its protein is CSARDVQGYGYTF.

Notes on this clone: Its ends do not fully match the called genes, so a read error is possible. The chain employs TRBV27 and TRBJ2-7; TRBD2 is a possible D gene (5 bases). The CDR3 runs to 14 residues. The germline V gene has CDR1 MNHEY and CDR2 SMNVEV (reference sequence). DNA for the CDR3: TGCGCCAGCAGTAAAACTAGAGTGAGCTACGAGCAGTACTTC. Residues: CASSKTRVSYEQYF.

The chain employs TRBV12-3 or TRBV12-4 and TRBJ2-7; 9 nucleotides match TRBD2. V lost 5 bases and J lost 3; bases outside the gene matches: 5. The CDR3 covers 14 residues. The CDR3 region is CASSTSGQSYEQYF. The CDR3 region has the DNA TGTGCCAGCAGTACTAGCGGGCAAAGCTACGAGCAGTACTTC.

J is TRBJ2-7 and V is TRBV7-2; 12 nucleotides match TRBD1. The CDR3 totals 14 residues. Germline V gene sequence: CDR1 SGHTA, CDR2 FQGNSA. With V trimmed by 5 bases and J by 7 bases, 6 bases remained unmatched. The chain's CDR3 is CASSRGQGAHEQYF. The DNA of the CDR3 is TGTGCCAGCAGCCGGGGACAGGGGGCCCATGAGCAGTACTTC.

This clone was seen a few times. This sequence joins TRBV6-6 and TRBJ1-2; 10 bases agree with TRBD1. The CDR3 is 17 amino acids. CDR1 is MNHNY, CDR2 SVGAGI, per germline (reference sequence). J lost 2 bases, V lost 2 bases, and 8 bases had no gene match. This chain's CDR3 is CASSYAGTGAGNYGYTF. The CDR3 DNA follows: TGTGCCAGCAGTTACGCCGGGACAGGGGCAGGAAACTATGGCTACACCTTC.

J is TRBJ2-7 and V is TRBV5-1; 9 nucleotides line up with TRBD2. Trimming took 0 bases from V and 3 from J; bases not matched to a gene: 7. Germline lookup yields CDR1 SGHRS and CDR2 YFSETQ. The CDR3 sequence is 16 residues long. The CDR3 nucleotides are TGCGCCAGCAGCTTGGATTGGGCTAGCGGGATCTACGAGCAGTACTTC. It specifies CASSLDWASGIYEQYF.

The chain links TRBV2 to TRBJ1-4; TRBD1 is a possible D gene (5 bases). Trimming pared 4 bases from V and 0 bases from J, leaving 15 bases between. Germline CDR1 reads SNHLY; CDR2 reads FYNNEI. The CDR3 spans 17 residues. CDR3 region: CASSGSGQDATNEKLFF. The CDR3 coding sequence is TGTGCCAGCAGTGGGAGTGGACAAGATGCAACTAATGAAAAACTGTTTTTT.

CDR3 coding DNA: TGTGCCAGCTCAGGCTCCCTAGGAGGGGATACGCAGTATTTT. Its translation is CASSGSLGGDTQYF. The rearrangement uses TRBV18 and TRBJ2-3; the D gene is possibly TRBD2 (6 bases). Germline loops: CDR1 KGHSH, CDR2 LQKENI. Trimming took off 5 bases at V and 6 bases at J, with 15 bases between the two ends. The CDR3 length is 14 residues.

The rearrangement uses TRBV30 and TRBJ2-1, with D uncertain. Germline CDR1 reads GTSNPN; CDR2 reads SVGIG (reference sequence). CDR3 length: 13 residues. Trimming removed 8 bases from V and 6 bases from J, with 17 bases in between. For the CDR3, the DNA is TGTGCCGGATCATTTAGTTTTACCAATGAGCAGTTCTTC. Protein product: CAGSFSFTNEQFF.

This clone has only a few counts. CDR3 residues: CASSSLEVGGREQFF. The CDR3 nucleotides are TGTGCCAGCAGTTCGCTAGAGGTGGGGGGTAGGGAGCAGTTCTTC. The V gene is TRBV27, the J gene TRBJ2-1; TRBD2 might be the D (6 bases). The CDR3 is 15 residues long. The V and J ends lost 4 bases and 10 bases respectively, with 20 bases between them. Germline values: CDR1 MNHEY, CDR2 SMNVEV (reference sequence).

The chain carries TRBV28 and TRBJ2-2; 9 bases are shared with TRBD2. CDR3 length equals 16 residues. Germline V gives CDR1 MDHEN, CDR2 SYDVKM. The ends lost 8 bases at V and 5 bases at J; junction bases unmatched: 12. The DNA of the CDR3 is TGTGCCAGCCGCGGCGCGCGGGAGGGGGCTACCGGGGAGCTGTTTTTT. The encoded protein is CASRGAREGATGELFF.

This rearrangement joins TRBV2 to TRBJ2-1; 9 nucleotides agree with TRBD2. This CDR3 contains 18 residues. Per the germline V gene, CDR1 is SNHLY and CDR2 is FYNNEI. V shed 4 bases and J 0 bases; nucleotides not matched to a gene: 10. This chain's CDR3 is CASSANPERGDSYNEQFF. The CDR3 nucleotides read TGTGCCAGCAGTGCCAACCCTGAGCGGGGGGACTCCTACAATGAGCAGTTCTTC.

This rearrangement joins TRBV6-5 to TRBJ1-6, with unresolved D. V dropped 0 bases and J dropped 9 bases, with 12 bases sitting between them. This CDR3 has 15 amino acids. CDR1 MNHEY and CDR2 SVGAGI come from the germline V gene. The CDR3 region is CASSYSAALGSPLHF. In DNA, the CDR3 is TGTGCCAGCAGTTACTCTGCGGCCTTGGGTTCACCCCTCCACTTT.

This clone ranks as hyperexpanded. This chain joins TRBV12-3 or TRBV12-4 and TRBJ2-5; 9 nucleotides agree with TRBD1. The CDR3 extends over 15 amino acids. J lost 5 bases, V lost 5 bases, and 9 bases had no gene match. The CDR3 is CASSHRDRDFETQYF. The CDR3 DNA follows: TGTGCCAGCAGTCACCGGGACAGGGATTTTGAGACCCAGTACTTC.

The chain has TRBV11-3 and TRBJ2-1, with 7 bases fitting TRBD1. The CDR3 is 14 residues long. The junction had 8 bases not matched to a gene; V was cut back by 0 bases and J by 12 bases. In germline, CDR1 is SGHNT, CDR2 YENEEA. The CDR3 reads CASSLDFTGAGQFF. In DNA, the CDR3 is TGTGCCAGCAGCTTAGACTTTACAGGGGCCGGGCAGTTCTTC.

This clone was counted only a few times. The V call is TRBV6-1, the J call TRBJ1-2; D remains unclear. This CDR3 region has 13 residues. Trimming pared 8 bases from V and 3 bases from J, leaving 13 bases between. Germline CDR1 and CDR2: MNHNS and SASEGT. CDR3 in DNA: TGTGCCAGCGGTACGGGGAGAGACTATGGCTACACCTTC. It translates to CASGTGRDYGYTF.

The V call is TRBV4-1, the J call TRBJ2-7; no reliable D call. The CDR3 covers 16 residues. V was cut by 0 bases and J by 1 base, with 13 bases left in between. Germline V gene lookup returns CDR1 MGHRA and CDR2 YSYEKL. This CDR3 is CASSQDLAVRSYEQYF. CDR3 nucleotide sequence: TGCGCCAGCAGCCAAGATTTGGCAGTGAGATCCTACGAGCAGTACTTC.

The chain couples TRBV6-1 to TRBJ2-7; unclear D gene. Between the trimmed V and J ends, which lost 6 bases and 0 bases, there was a span of 6 bases. Germline V lookup: CDR1 MNHNS, CDR2 SASEGT. This CDR3 contains 12 residues. DNA for the CDR3: TGTGCCAGCAGGCTGAGCTCCTACGAGCAGTACTTC. Translation gives CASRLSSYEQYF.

This clone was counted only a few times. This chain joins TRBV19 and TRBJ2-1; D uncertain. Germline V gene sequence: CDR1 LNHDA, CDR2 SQIVND (reference sequence). The V end was cut by 1 base, the J end by 4 bases, with 5 bases between. The CDR3 length is 13 residues. CDR3 protein: CASSIGRYNEQFF. The CDR3 coding sequence is TGTGCCAGTAGTATAGGGCGTTACAATGAGCAGTTCTTC.

This clone was recorded a few times. The chain employs TRBV19 and TRBJ2-7; D could derive from TRBD1 or TRBD2 (5 bases each). Germline CDR1 reads LNHDA; CDR2 reads SQIVND (reference sequence). The CDR3 loop spans 15 amino acids. V lost 5 bases and J 7 bases, leaving 21 bases between the germline ends. The DNA for the CDR3 is TGTGCCAGTAGTTCTGGGGACCTCAGGATGGGGGAGCAGTACTTC. Amino acid sequence: CASSSGDLRMGEQYF.

There are a few counts of this clone. The V and J genes are TRBV6-1 and TRBJ2-7, with 8 bases aligning to TRBD1. J was trimmed by 2 bases and V by 7 bases; bases with no gene match: 10. CDR1 MNHNS and CDR2 SASEGT come from the germline V gene. This CDR3 is 15 amino acids long. This chain's CDR3 is CASTDRGFTTYEQYF. In DNA, the CDR3 is TGTGCCAGCACCGACAGGGGCTTTACTACCTACGAGCAGTACTTC.

The rearrangement uses TRBV3-1 and TRBJ1-2; no clear D. Trimming cost V 0 bases and J 5 bases, with 1 base left between them. From germline, CDR1 is LGHDT and CDR2 YNNKEL (reference sequence). CDR3 length equals 11 residues. The CDR3 reads CASSQEYGYTF. The CDR3 coding sequence is TGTGCCAGCAGCCAAGAGTATGGCTACACCTTC.

This chain uses TRBV7-2 with TRBJ2-7, with TRBD1 identical over 8 bases. This CDR3 comprises 13 residues. J gave up 2 bases and V 5 bases, and 2 bases lay outside the gene matches. Per germline, CDR1 SGHTA and CDR2 FQGNSA. CDR3 bases: TGTGCCAGCAGCCCGACAGGGGCCTACGAGCAGTACTTC. It codes for CASSPTGAYEQYF.

This clone was counted between two and nine times. The V call is TRBV27, the J call TRBJ1-2; D possibly corresponds to TRBD1 (5 bases). Trimming pared 2 bases from V and 2 bases from J, leaving 21 bases between. Germline V CDR1 and CDR2: MNHEY, SMNVEV (reference sequence). CDR3 length equals 18 residues. The CDR3 loop reads CASSLQNDRTLLNYGYTF. CDR3 sequence (DNA): TGTGCCAGCAGTTTACAGAATGACCGGACACTTTTGAACTATGGCTACACCTTC.

V gene TRBV5-1 combines with J gene TRBJ2-3; 7 nucleotides align to TRBD2. This CDR3 has 14 residues. Germline V CDR1 and CDR2: SGHRS, YFSETQ. V lost 6 bases, J lost 2 bases, and 6 bases stayed unmatched. The CDR3 spells CASTTSEYTDTQYF. For the CDR3, the DNA is TGCGCCAGCACCACTAGCGAATACACAGATACGCAGTATTTT.

The CDR3 here is CASSPVLTSGYEQYF. The CDR3 DNA is TGTGCCAGCAGCCCTGTACTGACTAGCGGCTACGAGCAGTACTTC. The chain employs TRBV7-2 and TRBJ2-7; 9 bases match TRBD2. The V gene's germline CDR1 is SGHTA and CDR2 FQGNSA. This CDR3 is 15 amino acids long. Trimming cost V 5 bases and J 3 bases; bases outside gene matches: 8.

The chain combines TRBV13 with TRBJ2-7; D is possibly TRBD1 (6 bases). Germline CDR1 PRHDT, CDR2 FYEKMQ (reference sequence). V was shortened by 6 bases and J by 1 base, with 7 bases between the two germline ends. The CDR3 has 12 residues. CDR3 in DNA: TGTGCCAGCAGTACAGGGTCCTACGAGCAGTACTTC. Protein: CASSTGSYEQYF.

A few counts support this clone. The V and J genes are TRBV6-1 and TRBJ2-3; 7 bases map to TRBD2. CDR1 and CDR2 (germline): MNHNS, SASEGT. This CDR3 contains 15 residues. Trimming removed 1 base from V and 0 bases from J; junction bases left unmatched: 1. The CDR3 loop reads CASSEVSGSTDTQYF. The CDR3 region has the DNA TGTGCCAGCAGTGAAGTTAGCGGGAGCACAGATACGCAGTATTTT.

The rearrangement uses TRBV19 and TRBJ2-2; D is unresolved. CDR1 is LNHDA and CDR2 is SQIVND in the germline V gene (reference sequence). V lost 10 bases and J 7 bases, leaving 13 bases between the germline ends. The CDR3 sequence is 12 residues long. This chain's CDR3 is CATLGGHGELFF. In DNA, the CDR3 is TGTGCCACCCTGGGTGGCCACGGGGAGCTGTTTTTT.